This T cell receptor beta chain was obtained from a study of blood T cell repertoires in COVID-19. Study information: The United States, Italy and Spain provided the acute and convalescent COVID-19 samples. From T cells, B-cell-depleted T cells, or PBMCs came the material, which was cDNA or gDNA.

In the authors' methods: Nucleated cell number was recorded as an estimate derived from reference gene primer amplification. Profiled with immunoSEQ multiplex PCR; TCRdb holds only in-frame clones, not every one. For V, J and clone size, that table is used; D and trimming come from the DNA. Among 54,000 or so clones listed, about four fifths were seen once. The sequenced sample consisted of peripheral blood. The receptor's source is a woman older than 75 with acute or convalescent COVID-19.

DNA of the CDR3: TGTGCCAGCAGCCGTGACAGGTTGTTCTACGAGCAGTACTTC. Translating it yields CASSRDRLFYEQYF. This chain uses TRBV14 with TRBJ2-7, with D possibly being TRBD1 (6 bases). Trimming pared 4 bases from V and 3 bases from J, leaving 13 bases between. This CDR3 is 14 amino acids long. The germline V gene has CDR1 SGHDN and CDR2 FVKESK.